This is a list of T cell receptor beta chains from one sample in a study of blood T cells in healthy people across ages. TCRdb itself ran the 5' RACE reads through MiXCR, one entry per CDR3 protein. The sample has roughly 930,000 distinct CDR3 sequences, approximately 49% seen once; the top ten hold around 15%. Input material: blood. Receptors originate from a man aged 25-45 years in good health. Each CDR3 is given with its conserved first and last residue. Each record gives: D gene, CDR3 length, J gene, V gene, clone size, CDR3 protein, CDR3 DNA. The D gene is left open where the match is weak. Clone size is stated in some rows and not others, as once, few, many or a class when expanded.

- | 12 | TRBJ1-5 | TRBV29-1 | few | CSVAGHDQPQHF | TGCAGCGTTGCCGGACACGATCAGCCCCAGCATTTT
- | 13 | TRBJ2-3 | TRBV20-1 | - | CSAPAAGPDTQYF | TGCAGTGCTCCCGCGGCGGGGCCAGATACGCAGTATTTT
- | 13 | TRBJ2-1 | TRBV24-1 | - | CATSDLRGFEQFF | TGTGCCACCAGTGATTTGCGAGGGTTTGAGCAGTTCTTC
TRBD2 | 15 | TRBJ2-5 | TRBV4-1 | - | CASSQDRTSSNEQYF | TGCGCCAGCAGCCAAGATAGGACTAGTTCAAATGAGCAGTACTTC
- | 14 | TRBJ1-3 | TRBV7-9 | - | CASSLVEVGNTIYF | TGTGCCAGCAGCTTAGTCGAAGTTGGAAACACCATATATTTT
- | 15 | TRBJ1-2 | TRBV27 | - | CASSLTVGGNYGYTF | TGTGCCAGCAGTTTAACGGTTGGAGGTAACTATGGCTACACCTTC
TRBD2 | 17 | TRBJ2-6 | TRBV20-1 | few | CSARRGVTFSGANVLTF | TGCAGTGCCCGACGGGGGGTTACTTTTTCTGGGGCCAACGTCCTGACTTTC
TRBD1 | 14 | TRBJ2-4 | TRBV3-1 | many | CASSQGQGRNIQYF | TGTGCCAGCAGCCAGGGACAGGGTCGAAACATTCAGTACTTC
TRBD1 | 14 | TRBJ1-2 | TRBV12-3/TRBV12-4 | few | CASIPTGGFYGYTF | TGTGCCAGCATCCCCACAGGGGGCTTCTATGGCTACACCTTC
- | 16 | TRBJ2-7 | TRBV28 | few | CASSPEQGVVSYEQYF | TGTGCCAGCAGTCCAGAACAGGGAGTGGTCTCCTACGAGCAGTACTTC
TRBD2 | 15 | TRBJ2-3 | TRBV6-2/TRBV6-3 | - | CASSFSAGGPGTQYF | TGTGCCAGCAGTTTTTCAGCGGGGGGCCCAGGTACGCAGTATTTT
TRBD1 | 14 | TRBJ2-7 | TRBV10-3 | many | CAISEGTGYYEQYF | TGTGCCATCAGTGAAGGGACAGGGTACTACGAGCAGTACTTC
- | 16 | TRBJ1-6 | TRBV20-1 | many | CSARSRGKTYNSPLHF | TGCAGTGCTAGGAGCAGGGGCAAAACCTATAATTCACCCCTCCACTTT
- | 14 | TRBJ1-5 | TRBV20-1 | - | CSANGQSSNQPQHF | TGCAGTGCAAATGGACAGAGTAGCAATCAGCCCCAGCATTTT
TRBD2 | 11 | TRBJ2-7 | TRBV20-1 | - | CSGGGSYEQYF | TGCTCGGGGGGAGGGTCCTACGAGCAGTACTTC
TRBD2 | 15 | TRBJ2-7 | TRBV12-3/TRBV12-4 | - | CASSLSGGRTYEQYF | TGTGCCAGCAGTTTGAGCGGGGGCCGCACCTACGAGCAGTACTTC
- | 14 | TRBJ1-2 | TRBV5-1 | - | CASSSQGGSYGYTF | TGCGCCAGCAGCTCACAGGGAGGTAGCTATGGCTACACCTTC
- | 17 | TRBJ2-1 | TRBV2 | - | CASSEGRGSSSYNEQFF | TGTGCCAGCAGTGAGGGTCGGGGCTCCAGCTCCTACAATGAGCAGTTCTTC
TRBD2 | 15 | TRBJ2-7 | TRBV27 | - | CASSPNSGGTGEQYF | TGTGCCAGCAGTCCTAATAGCGGGGGGACCGGCGAGCAGTACTTC
- | 17 | TRBJ2-6 | TRBV12-3/TRBV12-4 | - | CASSFWAVISGANVLTF | TGTGCCAGCAGTTTTTGGGCGGTTATCTCTGGGGCCAACGTCCTGACTTTC
- | 14 | TRBJ1-2 | TRBV7-2 | many | CASSLDGGTYGYTF | TGTGCCAGCAGCTTAGACGGAGGGACCTATGGCTACACCTTC
TRBD1 | 13 | TRBJ2-1 | TRBV7-6 | few | CASSVGTGDEQFF | TGTGCCAGCAGCGTCGGGACAGGCGATGAGCAGTTCTTC
- | 15 | TRBJ2-3 | TRBV6-2/TRBV6-3 | - | CASSVPDTATDTQYF | TGTGCCAGCAGTGTCCCAGACACCGCGACAGATACGCAGTATTTT
- | 11 | TRBJ1-1 | TRBV7-9 | - | CASSGFSEAFF | TGTGCCAGCAGCGGGTTCTCTGAAGCTTTCTTT
- | 15 | TRBJ2-3 | TRBV12-3/TRBV12-4 | - | CASSQGQLFGDTQYF | TGTGCCAGCAGCCAGGGGCAGCTTTTTGGAGATACGCAGTATTTT
- | 16 | TRBJ1-4 | TRBV4-2 | few | CASSQGAAPTNEKLFF | TGTGCCAGCAGCCAAGGGGCGGCACCAACTAATGAAAAACTGTTTTTT
- | 11 | TRBJ1-5 | TRBV6-6 | - | CASSYDQPQHF | TGTGCCAGCAGTTATGATCAGCCCCAGCATTTT
- | 15 | TRBJ2-3 | TRBV9 | - | CASSRRQSSTDTQYF | TGTGCCAGCAGCAGACGACAGTCTAGCACAGATACGCAGTATTTT
TRBD2 | 16 | TRBJ2-1 | TRBV6-1 | few | CASSHWASGGNNEQFF | TGTGCCAGCAGCCACTGGGCTAGCGGGGGAAACAATGAGCAGTTCTTC